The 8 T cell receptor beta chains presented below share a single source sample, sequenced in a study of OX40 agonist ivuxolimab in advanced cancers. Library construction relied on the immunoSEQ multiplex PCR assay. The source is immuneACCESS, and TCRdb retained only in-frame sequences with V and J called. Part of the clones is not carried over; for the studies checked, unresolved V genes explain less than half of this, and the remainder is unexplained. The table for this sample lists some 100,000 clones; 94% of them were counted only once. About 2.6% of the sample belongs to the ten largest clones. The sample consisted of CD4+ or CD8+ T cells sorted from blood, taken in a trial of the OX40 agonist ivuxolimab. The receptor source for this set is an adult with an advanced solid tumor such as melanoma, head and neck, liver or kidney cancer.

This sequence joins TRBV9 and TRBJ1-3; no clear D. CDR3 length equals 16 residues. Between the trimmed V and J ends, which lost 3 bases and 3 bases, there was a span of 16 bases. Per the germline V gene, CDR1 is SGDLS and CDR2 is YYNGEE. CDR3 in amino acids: CASSAPSRGGGNTIYF. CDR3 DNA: TGTGCCAGCAGCGCTCCATCTCGGGGAGGTGGAAACACCATATATTTT.

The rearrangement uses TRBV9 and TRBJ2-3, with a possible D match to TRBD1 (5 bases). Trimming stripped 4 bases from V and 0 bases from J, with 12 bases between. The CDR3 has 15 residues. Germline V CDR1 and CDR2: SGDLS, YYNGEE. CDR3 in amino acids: CASSPAGSSTDTQYF. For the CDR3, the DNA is TGTGCCAGCAGCCCTGCAGGGTCCAGCACAGATACGCAGTATTTT. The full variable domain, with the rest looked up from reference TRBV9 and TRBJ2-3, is DSGVTQTPKHLITATGQRVTLRCSPRSGDLSVYWYQQSLDQGLQFLIQYYNGEERAKGNILERFSAQQFPDLHSELNLSSLELGDSALYFCASSPAGSSTDTQYFGPGTRLTVL.

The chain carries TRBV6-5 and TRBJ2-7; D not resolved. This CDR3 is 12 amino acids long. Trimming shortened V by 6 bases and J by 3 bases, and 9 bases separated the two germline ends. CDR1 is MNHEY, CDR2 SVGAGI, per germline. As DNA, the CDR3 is TGTGCCAGCAGGAGAGGATTCTACGAGCAGTACTTC. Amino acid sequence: CASRRGFYEQYF.

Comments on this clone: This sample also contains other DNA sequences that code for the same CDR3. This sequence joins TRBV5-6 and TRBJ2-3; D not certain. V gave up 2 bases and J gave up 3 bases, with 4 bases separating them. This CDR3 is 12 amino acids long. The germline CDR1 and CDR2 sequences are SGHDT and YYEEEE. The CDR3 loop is CASSFGTDTQYF. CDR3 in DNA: TGTGCCAGCAGCTTCGGAACAGATACGCAGTATTTT.

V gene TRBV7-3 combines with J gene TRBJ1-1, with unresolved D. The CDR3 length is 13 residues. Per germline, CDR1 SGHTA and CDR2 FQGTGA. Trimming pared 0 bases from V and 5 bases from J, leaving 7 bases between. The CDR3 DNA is TGTGCCAGCAGCTTAACGTTTAAAACTGAAGCTTTCTTT. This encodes CASSLTFKTEAFF. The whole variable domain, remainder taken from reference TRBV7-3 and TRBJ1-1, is GAGVSQTPSNKVTEKGKYVELRCDPISGHTALYWYRQSLGQGPEFLIYFQGTGAADDSGLPNDRFFAVRPEGSVSTLKIQRTERGDSAVYLCASSLTFKTEAFFGQGTRLTVV.

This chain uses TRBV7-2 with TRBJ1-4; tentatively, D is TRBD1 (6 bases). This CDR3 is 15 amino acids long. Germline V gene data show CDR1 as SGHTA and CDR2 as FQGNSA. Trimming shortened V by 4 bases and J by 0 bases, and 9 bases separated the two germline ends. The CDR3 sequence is CASSSPGATNEKLFF. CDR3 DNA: TGTGCCAGCAGCTCCCCAGGGGCAACTAATGAAAAACTGTTTTTT. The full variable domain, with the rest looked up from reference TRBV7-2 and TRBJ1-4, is GAGVSQSPSNKVTEKGKDVELRCDPISGHTALYWYRQSLGQGLEFLIYFQGNSAPDKSGLPSDRFSAERTGGSVSTLTIQRTQQEDSAVYLCASSSPGATNEKLFFGSGTQLSVL.

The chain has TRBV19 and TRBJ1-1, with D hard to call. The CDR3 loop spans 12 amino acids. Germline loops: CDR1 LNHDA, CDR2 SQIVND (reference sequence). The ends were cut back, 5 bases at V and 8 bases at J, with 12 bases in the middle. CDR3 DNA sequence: TGTGCCAGTAGTGTCCGCACCAAAGAAGCTTTCTTT. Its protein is CASSVRTKEAFF. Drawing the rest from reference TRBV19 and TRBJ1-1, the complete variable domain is DGGITQSPKYLFRKEGQNVTLSCEQNLNHDAMYWYRQDPGQGLRLIYYSQIVNDFQKGDIAEGYSVSREKKESFPLTVTSAQKNPTAFYLCASSVRTKEAFFGQGTRLTVV.

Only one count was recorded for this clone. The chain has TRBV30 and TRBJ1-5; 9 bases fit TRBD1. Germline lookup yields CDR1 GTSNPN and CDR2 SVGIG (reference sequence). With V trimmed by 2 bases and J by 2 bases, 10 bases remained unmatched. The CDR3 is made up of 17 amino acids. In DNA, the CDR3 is TGTGCCTGGAGTCCCAAGGACAGGGGTTTGGGCAATCAGCCCCAGCATTTT. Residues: CAWSPKDRGLGNQPQHF.